The 21 T cell receptor beta chains below come from one sample, sequenced in a study of cytomegalovirus exposure and HLA in healthy donors. With 60 Vbeta and 13 Jbeta primers, the PCR was carried out. TCRdb's copy holds only in-frame clones and misses some; the assay was immunoSEQ multiplex PCR. The sample yields approximately 180,000 clones, 80% seen once. Sequencing was carried out using PBMCs. Every receptor here comes from a young man in good health and CMV-seropositive.

Remarks on this clone: One end of the junction is discordant with germline, which a read error may explain. The V call is TRBV4-1, the J call TRBJ2-7; 11 bases are shared with TRBD1. CDR1 and CDR2 from the germline V gene are MGHRA and YSYEKL. The CDR3 is 17 amino acids. Here the CDR3 DNA reads TGCGCCAGCAACCAAGATAGGACGGGACAGGGGGTCAACGAGCAGTACTTC. Translated: CASNQDRTGQGVNEQYF.

V is TRBV14 and J is TRBJ2-1, with D uncertain. Deletions cut 6 bases from V and 1 base from J, with 13 bases between. Germline V gene lookup returns CDR1 SGHDN and CDR2 FVKESK. There are 15 residues in the CDR3. The CDR3 spells CASSPNILSYNEQFF. The DNA for the CDR3 is TGTGCCAGCAGTCCTAATATCCTATCCTACAATGAGCAGTTCTTC.

The rearrangement uses TRBV7-2 and TRBJ2-7, with 7 bases fitting TRBD1. V lost 2 bases to trimming and J lost 2 bases; unmatched junction nucleotides: 3. Germline assignment: CDR1 SGHTA and CDR2 FQGNSA. The CDR3 is made up of 14 amino acids. The CDR3 coding sequence is TGTGCCAGCAGCTTACGACAGGGCACCTACGAGCAGTACTTC. It codes for CASSLRQGTYEQYF.

V gene TRBV11-3 combines with J gene TRBJ2-2, with TRBD2 matching 9 bases. Germline assignment: CDR1 SGHNT and CDR2 YENEEA. This CDR3 comprises 15 residues. Trimming cost V 4 bases and J 7 bases; bases outside gene matches: 7. The CDR3 reads CASSSAGGLGGELFF. The CDR3 DNA sequence: TGTGCCAGCAGCTCAGCGGGGGGCCTTGGCGGGGAGCTGTTTTTT.

The chain uses TRBV4-2 and TRBJ2-2; 11 bases match TRBD2. The CDR3 covers 17 residues. CDR1 is LGHNA, CDR2 YNFKEQ, per germline. V trimming: 4 bases; J trimming: 6 bases; junction bases outside the gene matches: 10. CDR3 sequence reads: CASSPSGRLAGSGELFF. DNA of the CDR3: TGTGCCAGCAGCCCGTCCGGAAGACTAGCGGGATCCGGGGAGCTGTTTTTT.

J is TRBJ1-1 and V is TRBV13; perhaps TRBD1 as D (5 bases). V lost 5 bases and J 1 base, leaving 11 bases between the germline ends. CDR3 length: 14 residues. CDR1 PRHDT and CDR2 FYEKMQ come from the germline V gene (reference sequence). CDR3 nucleotides: TGTGCCAGCAGCACCAGGGTGAGGAACACTGAAGCTTTCTTT. This codes for CASSTRVRNTEAFF. The variable domain in full, completed from reference TRBV13 and TRBJ1-1, reads AAGVIQSPRHLIKEKRETATLKCYPIPRHDTVYWYQQGPGQDPQFLISFYEKMQSDKGSIPDRFSAQQFSDYHSELNMSSLELGDSALYFCASSTRVRNTEAFFGQGTRLTVV.

This clone was recorded a few times. The chain recombines TRBV5-1 with TRBJ2-1; TRBD2 matches at 7 bases. The germline CDR1 and CDR2 sequences are SGHRS and YFSETQ. Germline trimming cut 4 bases from V and 5 bases from J; bases unmatched to any gene: 12. The CDR3 spans 16 residues. The CDR3 spells CASSHTASGKNNEQFF. The CDR3 coding sequence is TGCGCCAGCAGCCACACTGCTAGCGGCAAAAACAATGAGCAGTTCTTC. Combining the CDR3 with reference TRBV5-1 and TRBJ2-1 gives the whole variable domain KAGVTQTPRYLIKTRGQQVTLSCSPISGHRSVSWYQQTPGQGLQFLFEYFSETQRNKGNFPGRFSGRQFSNSRSEMNVSTLELGDSALYLCASSHTASGKNNEQFFGPGTRLTVL.

The rearrangement joins TRBV10-1 to TRBJ2-5; TRBD1 aligns across 7 bases. The CDR3 is 15 residues long. The J segment lost 1 base and the V segment lost 2 bases, leaving 4 bases of the junction unmatched. Germline-derived CDR1 and CDR2 are WNHNN and SYGVQD (reference sequence). This CDR3 is CASSEPGGLQETQYF. The CDR3 nucleotides read TGCGCCAGCAGTGAGCCAGGGGGTCTCCAAGAGACCCAGTACTTC.

The chain joins TRBV19 to TRBJ2-7, with 11 nucleotides matching TRBD1. J gave up 5 bases and V 2 bases, and 5 bases lay outside the gene matches. The CDR3 has 15 amino acids. CDR1 and CDR2 from the germline V gene are LNHDA and SQIVND (reference sequence). The CDR3 region has the DNA TGTGCCAGTAGTATACTAGGACAGGGGGCCAACGAGCAGTACTTC. This codes for CASSILGQGANEQYF. Using reference TRBV19 and TRBJ2-7 for the parts outside the CDR3, the full variable domain is DGGITQSPKYLFRKEGQNVTLSCEQNLNHDAMYWYRQDPGQGLRLIYYSQIVNDFQKGDIAEGYSVSREKKESFPLTVTSAQKNPTAFYLCASSILGQGANEQYFGPGTRLTVT.

V usage is TRBV4-3 and J usage is TRBJ2-5, with no clear D. The DNA matches TRBJ2-7 better at its end, which makes the J call doubtful. The CDR3 is made up of 16 amino acids. Per germline, CDR1 LGHNA and CDR2 YSLEER. This CDR3 reads CASSQDRQASSYEQYF. The CDR3 DNA is TGCGCCAGCAGCCAAGATAGGCAGGCGAGCTCCTACGAGCAGTACTTC.

The genes are TRBV5-4 and TRBJ2-1; TRBD2 aligns across 10 bases. In germline, CDR1 is SGHNT, CDR2 YYREEE (reference sequence). V lost 3 bases to trimming and J lost 4 bases; unmatched junction nucleotides: 7. The CDR3 is made up of 16 amino acids. The CDR3 loop reads CASSSLSGGTYNEQFF. The CDR3 DNA is TGTGCCAGCAGCTCCCTTAGCGGGGGGACTTACAATGAGCAGTTCTTC.

The rearrangement uses TRBV2 and TRBJ2-1; D call uncertain. Looked up from germline, CDR1 is SNHLY and CDR2 is FYNNEI. V was shortened by 7 bases and J by 1 base, with 5 bases between the two germline ends. This CDR3 comprises 12 residues. The CDR3 sequence is CASTRSYNEQFF. The CDR3 nucleotides are TGTGCCAGCACTCGGTCCTACAATGAGCAGTTCTTC. Full variable domain (missing parts from reference TRBV2 and TRBJ2-1): EPEVTQTPSHQVTQMGQEVILRCVPISNHLYFYWYRQILGQKVEFLVSFYNNEISEKSEIFDDQFSVERPDGSNFTLKIRSTKLEDSAMYFCASTRSYNEQFFGPGTRLTVL.

This chain links TRBV5-6 with TRBJ1-1; 8 positions match TRBD1. This CDR3 has 15 amino acids. V dropped 1 base and J dropped 1; count of bases not matched to a gene: 3. Germline V lookup: CDR1 SGHDT, CDR2 YYEEEE. CDR3 sequence: CASSLTGQGNTEAFF. CDR3 sequence (DNA): TGTGCCAGCAGCTTGACAGGACAGGGGAACACTGAAGCTTTCTTT. The full variable domain, with the rest looked up from reference TRBV5-6 and TRBJ1-1, is DAGVTQSPTHLIKTRGQQVTLRCSPKSGHDTVSWYQQALGQGPQFIFQYYEEEERQRGNFPDRFSGHQFPNYSSELNVNALLLGDSALYLCASSLTGQGNTEAFFGQGTRLTVV.

The CDR3 sequence: CASSETVVAGAGELFF. The CDR3 DNA follows: TGTGCCAGCAGTGAAACGGTGGTAGCGGGAGCCGGGGAGCTGTTTTTT. The chain links TRBV6-1 to TRBJ2-2, with TRBD2 identical over 9 bases. The CDR3 extends over 16 amino acids. J lost 6 bases, V lost 2 bases, and 7 bases had no gene match. Germline V lookup: CDR1 MNHNS, CDR2 SASEGT.

This clone was seen more than once but under ten times. Other DNA sequences of this sample code for an identical CDR3. This chain uses TRBV28 with TRBJ2-7; TRBD2 matches at 13 bases. V trimming: 6 bases; J trimming: 2 bases; junction bases outside the gene matches: 4. CDR3 size: 15 residues. Germline V gene data show CDR1 as MDHEN and CDR2 as SYDVKM. The CDR3 here is CASRRTSGRTYEQYF. The CDR3 region has the DNA TGTGCCAGCAGGCGGACTAGCGGGAGAACCTACGAGCAGTACTTC.

This clone was picked up a small number of times. The chain couples TRBV6-1 to TRBJ1-2; maybe TRBD1 (5 bases). V was cut by 6 bases and J by 1 base, with 9 bases left in between. The CDR3 runs 13 residues. Germline-derived CDR1 and CDR2 are MNHNS and SASEGT. As DNA, the CDR3 is TGTGCCAGCAGCCCAGGGATTAACTATGGCTACACCTTC. This translates into CASSPGINYGYTF.

V usage is TRBV5-1 and J usage is TRBJ2-3, with D maybe TRBD2 (7 bases). This CDR3 is 16 amino acids long. Trimming stripped 2 bases from V and 5 bases from J, with 18 bases between. Germline V gives CDR1 SGHRS, CDR2 YFSETQ. DNA of the CDR3: TGCGCCAGCAGCTTTGGGGGGGGCGGGGTCCTAGATACGCAGTATTTT. It encodes CASSFGGGGVLDTQYF.

The chain joins TRBV6-6 to TRBJ2-5; 11 bases fit TRBD2. V was clipped by 10 bases and J by 2 bases; unmatched bases: 9. This CDR3 spans 15 amino acids. Germline loops: CDR1 MNHNY, CDR2 SVGAGI (reference sequence). CDR3 residues: CATISPSGGQETQYF. The CDR3 coding sequence is TGTGCCACTATTAGCCCTAGCGGGGGGCAAGAGACCCAGTACTTC.

This clone showed up just once. Other DNA sequences of this sample code for an identical CDR3. The chain couples TRBV5-8 to TRBJ1-4; a weak D match, TRBD1 (5 bases). V lost 4 bases and J lost 11, with 18 bases in between. Germline-derived CDR1 and CDR2 are SGHTS and YDEGEE. This CDR3 comprises 14 residues. CDR3: CASSLSQGLRKLFF. For the CDR3, the DNA is TGTGCCAGCAGCCTGTCGCAGGGCCTACGGAAACTGTTTTTT.

This clone was seen only a few times. V and J are TRBV5-1 and TRBJ2-3, with D unclear. Trimming left V 4 bases short and J 4 bases short, with 13 bases between. The CDR3 contains 14 residues. The germline CDR1 and CDR2 sequences are SGHRS and YFSETQ. In DNA form, the CDR3 reads TGCGCCAGCAGCCAAAGCTCCACCGCAGATACGCAGTATTTT. Its protein product is CASSQSSTADTQYF.

This clone was recorded once. The chain is built from TRBV14 and TRBJ2-5, with D tentatively TRBD2 (6 bases). There are 15 residues in the CDR3. CDR1 is SGHDN, CDR2 FVKESK, per germline. V lost 6 bases to trimming and J lost 0 bases, with 14 bases between them. CDR3 DNA: TGTGCCAGCAGTTTTAAACGGGGGTACCAAGAGACCCAGTACTTC. The encoded protein is CASSFKRGYQETQYF.